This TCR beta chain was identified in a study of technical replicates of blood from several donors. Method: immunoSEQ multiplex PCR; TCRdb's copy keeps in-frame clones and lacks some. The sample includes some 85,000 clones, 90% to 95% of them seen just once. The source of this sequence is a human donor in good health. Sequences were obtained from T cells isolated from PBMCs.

This chain's CDR3 is CASLGAGELFF. CDR3 nucleotide sequence: TGTGCCAGCTTGGGCGCCGGGGAGCTGTTTTTT. This sequence joins TRBV19 and TRBJ2-2; D gene unclear. Germline CDR1 reads LNHDA; CDR2 reads SQIVND (reference sequence). Trimming removed 9 bases at V and 6 bases at J, with 8 bases between. The CDR3 has 11 residues.